A selection of T cell receptor beta chains follows, all from one sample in a study of PD-1 blockade in classical Hodgkin lymphoma. Assay used: immunoSEQ multiplex PCR; TCRdb lists only in-frame clones, some missing. The table includes about 92,000 clones, 83% detected once. Sequenced here: peripheral blood mononuclear cells (PBMCs), sampled before the fourth cycle of nivolumab. The receptors were gathered from a human donor with classical Hodgkin lymphoma. Both conserved end residues are part of each CDR3. The D gene is left open where the match is weak. Where a row states a size, it is once, few, many or the class of an expanded clone; other rows omit it.

size: NA
D: NA
J: TRBJ1-4
V: TRBV5-1
CDR3: CASSLAGWGGEKLFF
DNA: TGCGCCAGCAGCTTGGCCGGCTGGGGGGGCGAAAAACTGTTTTTT

size: NA
D: NA
J: TRBJ1-1
V: TRBV5-4
CDR3: CASSRPTGHTEAFF
DNA: TGTGCCAGCAGCAGACCGACGGGACACACTGAAGCTTTCTTT

size: NA
D: TRBD2
J: TRBJ2-7
V: TRBV6-5
CDR3: CASRRGSPSYEQYF
DNA: TGTGCCAGCAGACGCGGGAGCCCGTCCTACGAGCAGTACTTC

size: NA
D: TRBD2
J: TRBJ2-7
V: TRBV18
CDR3: CASSRGLAGDYEQYF
DNA: TGTGCCAGCTCACGAGGACTAGCGGGAGATTACGAGCAGTACTTC

size: NA
D: NA
J: TRBJ2-1
V: TRBV11-2
CDR3: CASSPDLLASGGEQFF
DNA: TGTGCCAGCAGCCCCGATCTGCTAGCCTCAGGGGGGGAGCAGTTCTTC

size: NA
D: TRBD1
J: TRBJ1-4
V: TRBV5-1
CDR3: CASSQTGGSEKLFF
DNA: TGCGCCAGCAGCCAAACAGGGGGGAGTGAAAAACTGTTTTTT

size: once
D: TRBD2
J: TRBJ2-1
V: TRBV27
CDR3: CASSSLGGKNNEQFF
DNA: TGTGCCAGCAGTTCTCTGGGGGGGAAGAACAATGAGCAGTTCTTC

size: NA
D: NA
J: TRBJ2-1
V: TRBV7-9
CDR3: CASSYGTLNNEQFF
DNA: TGTGCCAGCAGCTACGGGACTCTAAATAATGAGCAGTTCTTC

size: once
D: NA
J: TRBJ1-2
V: TRBV9
CDR3: CASSVGIGRDFLSANYGYTF
DNA: TGTGCCAGCAGCGTAGGGATTGGCAGGGACTTCCTATCAGCTAACTATGGCTACACCTTC

size: NA
D: NA
J: TRBJ2-7
V: TRBV7-7
CDR3: CASSLAEGRGYEQYF
DNA: TGTGCCAGCAGCTTAGCGGAGGGAAGGGGGTACGAGCAGTACTTC

size: NA
D: TRBD2
J: TRBJ2-1
V: TRBV14
CDR3: CASSLLAGGILFF
DNA: TGTGCCAGCAGTCTACTAGCGGGAGGTATCTTGTTCTTC

size: NA
D: NA
J: TRBJ1-1
V: TRBV5-4
CDR3: CASIISPENTEAFF
DNA: TGTGCCAGCATTATTTCCCCAGAGAACACTGAAGCTTTCTTT

size: NA
D: NA
J: TRBJ2-4
V: TRBV21-1
CDR3: CASSKARGGQDPLAKNIQYF
DNA: TGTGCCAGCAGCAAAGCGAGAGGAGGACAGGACCCCTTAGCCAAAAACATTCAGTACTTC

size: NA
D: TRBD2
J: TRBJ2-7
V: TRBV27
CDR3: CATRTSGRYEQYF
DNA: TGTGCTACTAGGACTAGCGGGAGATACGAGCAGTACTTC

size: NA
D: NA
J: TRBJ1-5
V: TRBV6-6
CDR3: CASSLLSQPQHF
DNA: TGTGCCAGCAGTCTTCTGTCTCAGCCCCAGCATTTT

size: NA
D: TRBD1
J: TRBJ2-5
V: TRBV7-9
CDR3: CASSFSLGQGETQYF
DNA: TGTGCCAGCAGCTTTTCGTTGGGACAGGGGGAGACCCAGTACTTC

size: NA
D: TRBD2
J: TRBJ2-1
V: TRBV7-2
CDR3: CASSSAVTSGINEQFF
DNA: TGTGCCAGCAGCTCCGCGGTCACTAGCGGCATCAATGAGCAGTTCTTC

size: NA
D: TRBD2
J: TRBJ2-2
V: TRBV4-3
CDR3: CASSQATAGVAGELFF
DNA: TGCGCCAGCAGCCAAGCCACTGCGGGAGTAGCGGGGGAGCTGTTTTTT

size: NA
D: NA
J: TRBJ2-1
V: TRBV5-1
CDR3: CASSTQGDHNEQFF
DNA: TGCGCCAGCAGCACCCAGGGTGATCACAATGAGCAGTTCTTC

size: NA
D: NA
J: TRBJ2-6
V: TRBV7-8
CDR3: CASSLNRAGANVLTF
DNA: TGTGCCAGCAGCTTAAACAGGGCTGGGGCCAACGTCCTGACTTTC

size: NA
D: NA
J: TRBJ2-7
V: TRBV28
CDR3: CASTPDAGGEQYF
DNA: TGTGCCAGCACCCCGGACGCTGGCGGGGAGCAGTACTTC

size: once
D: NA
J: TRBJ1-2
V: TRBV10-3
CDR3: CAIKSRAFDGYTF
DNA: TGTGCCATCAAGAGCAGGGCTTTCGATGGCTACACCTTC

size: NA
D: TRBD2
J: TRBJ2-7
V: TRBV27
CDR3: CASSPGWAGGEQYF
DNA: TGTGCCAGCAGCCCCGGATGGGCCGGGGGGGAGCAGTACTTC

size: few
D: NA
J: TRBJ1-1
V: TRBV13
CDR3: CASSLEGGAPNTEAFF
DNA: TGTGCCAGCAGCCTAGAGGGGGGGGCACCTAACACTGAAGCTTTCTTT

size: NA
D: NA
J: TRBJ2-2
V: TRBV19
CDR3: CASSIGVGELFF
DNA: TGTGCCAGTAGTATTGGAGTCGGGGAGCTGTTTTTT

size: NA
D: NA
J: TRBJ1-1
V: TRBV5-6
CDR3: CASSPVGGSMIEAFF
DNA: TGTGCCAGCAGCCCGGTAGGGGGTAGTATGATAGAAGCTTTCTTT

size: NA
D: NA
J: TRBJ1-1
V: TRBV6-5
CDR3: CAAAGNTEAFF
DNA: TGTGCTGCGGCGGGGAACACTGAAGCTTTCTTT

size: NA
D: NA
J: TRBJ1-1
V: TRBV10-3
CDR3: CATTESKRWTEAFF
DNA: TGTGCCACAACGGAGAGCAAGAGGTGGACTGAAGCTTTCTTT

size: NA
D: TRBD1
J: TRBJ1-1
V: TRBV10-3
CDR3: CAISGGQGGRTEAFF
DNA: TGTGCCATCAGTGGGGGACAGGGGGGACGCACTGAAGCTTTCTTT

size: NA
D: NA
J: TRBJ1-5
V: TRBV2
CDR3: CASSGPAGRNQPQHF
DNA: TGTGCCAGCAGTGGCCCTGCGGGGCGAAATCAGCCCCAGCATTTT

size: NA
D: NA
J: TRBJ2-1
V: TRBV15
CDR3: CATRVQGSYNEQFF
DNA: TGTGCCACCAGAGTTCAAGGCTCCTACAATGAGCAGTTCTTC

size: NA
D: NA
J: TRBJ2-3
V: TRBV2
CDR3: CASTLQGSGDTQYF
DNA: TGTGCCAGCACTCTACAGGGAAGTGGAGATACGCAGTATTTT

size: NA
D: NA
J: TRBJ2-3
V: TRBV15
CDR3: CATSRGPNTQYF
DNA: TGTGCCACCAGCAGGGGACCCAATACGCAGTATTTT

size: NA
D: NA
J: TRBJ2-1
V: TRBV11-2
CDR3: CASSKTGLSYNEQFF
DNA: TGTGCCAGCAGCAAGACGGGCCTCTCCTACAATGAGCAGTTCTTC

size: NA
D: TRBD2
J: TRBJ2-3
V: TRBV7-2
CDR3: CASSLSSGRVDTQYF
DNA: TGTGCCAGCAGCTTAAGTAGCGGGAGGGTAGATACGCAGTATTTT

size: NA
D: NA
J: TRBJ2-2
V: TRBV5-1
CDR3: CASSLAGNTGELFF
DNA: TGCGCCAGCAGCTTGGCCGGGAACACCGGGGAGCTGTTTTTT

size: NA
D: NA
J: TRBJ1-4
V: TRBV19
CDR3: CASSISGREKLFF
DNA: TGTGCCAGTAGTATTTCTGGCAGGGAAAAACTGTTTTTT

size: NA
D: TRBD1
J: TRBJ1-2
V: TRBV5-1
CDR3: CASSSTGGHLYGYTF
DNA: TGCGCCAGCAGCTCTACAGGGGGTCACCTCTATGGCTACACCTTC

size: NA
D: NA
J: TRBJ2-7
V: TRBV5-6
CDR3: CASSLGGGYEQYF
DNA: TGTGCCAGCAGCTTGGGGGGCGGCTACGAGCAGTACTTC

size: NA
D: NA
J: TRBJ1-5
V: TRBV2
CDR3: CASRENREGQPQHF
DNA: TGTGCCAGCAGGGAGAACAGGGAAGGTCAGCCCCAGCATTTT

size: NA
D: TRBD1
J: TRBJ2-7
V: TRBV29-1
CDR3: CSVGGQGDDYEQYF
DNA: TGCAGCGTTGGCGGGCAGGGGGACGACTACGAGCAGTACTTC

size: NA
D: TRBD2
J: TRBJ2-1
V: TRBV30
CDR3: CAHATSGSVEQFF
DNA: TGTGCCCACGCCACTAGCGGGAGCGTTGAGCAGTTCTTC

size: NA
D: TRBD2
J: TRBJ2-4
V: TRBV19
CDR3: CASSIEGTSSAKNIQYF
DNA: TGTGCCAGTAGTATAGAGGGGACTAGCTCCGCCAAAAACATTCAGTACTTC

size: NA
D: NA
J: TRBJ1-3
V: TRBV19
CDR3: CARRQLGNTIYF
DNA: TGTGCCAGGAGGCAGCTTGGAAACACCATATATTTT

size: NA
D: NA
J: TRBJ1-3
V: TRBV18
CDR3: CASSTSGNSGNTIYF
DNA: TGTGCCAGCTCAACATCCGGAAACTCTGGAAACACCATATATTTT